The clone carrying this TCR beta chain came up a few times. The antigen is unknown. This entry belongs to a study of T-cell memory formation after mild COVID-19. Study-wide context: TCR clusters were mostly donor specific.

Broader study findings: Pre-infection memory held some responding clones, suggesting pre-existing cross-reactive T cells responded. CD4+ bias marked clones expanding day 15 to 37, unlike balanced contracting clones.

Germline V gene data show CDR1 as SGHTA and CDR2 as FQGNSA. The V and J ends lost 3 bases and 4 bases respectively, with 8 bases between them. CDR3 length: 13 residues. UMIs and sample barcodes were carried by the TCR alpha and TCR beta cDNA libraries that 5'RACE produced using constant-segment primers. Each CDR3 protein gets one entry after TCRdb re-called the 5' RACE reads with MiXCR. The sample lists about 210,000 distinct CDR3 sequences; around 25% were seen once. This clonotype was obtained from an adult woman who had mild COVID-19 (a few samples of this study predate the infection). Cell type and time point are not known. The sequencing sample was made of PBMCs or a T cell subset sorted from them (not recorded which). This sequence joins TRBV7-2 and TRBJ2-3; D tentatively reads TRBD1 or TRBD2 (5 bases each). This CDR3 reads CASSFRGADTQYF. CDR3 coding DNA: TGTGCCAGCAGCTTCCGAGGGGCAGATACGCAGTATTTT.